The subject of this entry is one T cell receptor (beta chain). The data were obtained in a study of patients and donors after allogeneic stem cell transplantation. Each CDR3 protein is one row after TCRdb ran MiXCR on the RT-PCR reads. Of approximately 160,000 distinct CDR3 sequences detected, about 32% appear once; the ten largest clones hold around 3.2%. The CDR3 extends over 16 amino acids. V lost 0 bases, J lost 12 bases, and 6 bases stayed unmatched. Looked up from germline, CDR1 is SGHVS and CDR2 is FQNEAQ. The V gene is TRBV7-8, the J gene TRBJ2-3; 16 nucleotides match TRBD2. Sequences were obtained from blood, either unsorted or a sorted T cell fraction (not recorded which). This clonotype originated in a human donor who was either an allogeneic HSCT recipient or a stem cell or donor lymphocyte infusion donor (not recorded which). It is not recorded whose cells these are; they may come from a transplant donor. CDR3 amino acids: CASSLALGLAGGPQYF. CDR3 sequence (DNA): TGTGCCAGCAGCTTAGCGCTGGGACTAGCGGGAGGGCCCCAGTATTTT.